These T cell receptor beta chains were read from a single sample in a study of beta chain features in type 1 diabetes. Assay used: immunoSEQ multiplex PCR; TCRdb lists only in-frame clones, some missing. The repertoire holds over 120,000 clones, around a tenth seen once, with 0.6% to 0.85% in the top ten. Material for sequencing was central memory CD4+ T cells from blood. Every receptor here comes from a man aged 18 to 35 in good health. The CDR3 runs from the conserved cysteine through the conserved F or W. The D gene is left open where the match is weak. Clone size is shown for a subset of rows, as once, few, many or a class of expanded clone.

>TRBD2|few|TRBV5-5|TRBJ2-5
CASRRLAEETQYF
TGTGCCAGCAGAAGACTAGCGGAAGAGACCCAGTACTTC
>TRBD1|.|TRBV7-3|TRBJ1-2
CASSPGQGYGYTF
TGTGCCAGCAGCCCCGGACAGGGCTATGGCTACACCTTC
>.|.|TRBV9|TRBJ1-2
CASSAQQGVLGGYTF
TGTGCCAGCAGCGCCCAACAGGGAGTGTTGGGTGGCTACACCTTC
>.|few|TRBV15|TRBJ1-2
CATSRDQGIGYGYTF
TGTGCCACCAGCAGAGATCAGGGGATTGGCTATGGCTACACCTTC
>.|few|TRBV29-1|TRBJ2-1
CSSSRVRDNEQFF
TGCAGCTCGAGCCGGGTCCGGGACAATGAGCAGTTCTTC
>.|.|TRBV7-8|TRBJ2-6
CASSKSGSGANVLTF
TGTGCCAGCAGCAAGAGTGGCTCTGGGGCCAACGTCCTGACTTTC
>.|many|TRBV9|TRBJ2-1
CASSVSSGEQFF
TGTGCCAGCAGCGTCTCCTCGGGGGAGCAGTTCTTC
>TRBD1|few|TRBV19|TRBJ1-5
CASSGSGQGGMEPQHF
TGTGCCAGTAGTGGTTCGGGACAGGGGGGTATGGAGCCCCAGCATTTT
>.|.|TRBV7-6|TRBJ2-5
CASSLLTGQETQYF
TGTGCCAGCAGCTTATTAACGGGCCAAGAGACCCAGTACTTC
>.|few|TRBV7-8|TRBJ2-7
CASSFQGSAQYF
TGTGCCAGCAGCTTCCAGGGAAGCGCGCAGTACTTC
>.|few|TRBV28|TRBJ1-5
CASSMSFVQPQHF
TGTGCCAGCAGCATGTCATTTGTTCAGCCCCAGCATTTT
>.|few|TRBV7-2|TRBJ2-1
CASSPQGYNEQFF
TGTGCCAGCAGCCCGCAGGGGTACAATGAGCAGTTCTTC
>TRBD2|many|TRBV4-1|TRBJ2-2
CASSQEAGGPNTGELFF
TGCGCCAGCAGCCAAGAGGCGGGGGGGCCGAACACCGGGGAGCTGTTTTTT
>TRBD1|few|TRBV9|TRBJ2-2
CASSVRTGMSTGELFF
TGTGCCAGCAGCGTTCGGACAGGGATGTCCACCGGGGAGCTGTTTTTT
>TRBD1|.|TRBV7-2|TRBJ2-1
CASSQRDRGNEQFF
TGTGCCAGCAGCCAACGGGACAGGGGCAATGAGCAGTTCTTC
>TRBD1|.|TRBV2|TRBJ1-2
CASIGTGFGYTF
TGTGCCAGCATCGGGACAGGGTTCGGCTACACCTTC
>.|.|TRBV10-3|TRBJ1-2
CAISESTGIGGRRYGYTF
TGTGCCATCAGTGAATCAACCGGTATTGGGGGCCGGAGGTATGGCTACACCTTC
>TRBD1|.|TRBV25-1|TRBJ2-7
CASIPGQGSYEQYF
TGTGCCAGCATACCGGGACAGGGGTCCTACGAGCAGTACTTC
>TRBD1|.|TRBV5-1|TRBJ2-7
CASSEGTGVNSYEQYF
TGCGCCAGCAGCGAGGGGACAGGGGTAAATTCCTACGAGCAGTACTTC
>.|.|TRBV6-1|TRBJ1-2
CASSQTAAYGYTF
TGTGCCAGCAGCCAGACAGCTGCTTATGGCTACACCTTC
>TRBD1|.|TRBV18|TRBJ1-6
CASSPQGAYSPLHF
TGTGCCAGCTCACCACAGGGGGCCTATTCACCCCTCCACTTT
>TRBD2|.|TRBV14|TRBJ2-2
CASSQESVGGLNTGELFF
TGTGCCAGCAGCCAAGAAAGTGTCGGGGGGTTGAACACCGGGGAGCTGTTTTTT
>.|few|TRBV11-2|TRBJ1-5
CASSLDLGGASNQPQHF
TGTGCCAGCAGCTTAGATTTAGGAGGGGCAAGCAATCAGCCCCAGCATTTT
>.|.|TRBV7-9|TRBJ2-3
CASSLAWGVEQYF
TGTGCCAGCAGCTTAGCTTGGGGGGTTGAGCAGTATTTT